This T cell receptor beta chain emerged from a study of regulatory T cells in long-lasting Graves disease. Overall study context: Antithyroid drugs had been taken by newly diagnosed Graves' patients for under 3 months.

This clonotype has only a few counts. The CDR3 has 15 residues. The germline V gene has CDR1 SGHTA and CDR2 FQGNSA. V shed 2 bases and J 8 bases; nucleotides not matched to a gene: 8. HTBI primers from iRepertoire and Arm-PCR of CDR3 regions yielded the TCR beta libraries. From the multiplex PCR reads, TCRdb called clonotypes with MiXCR, one entry per CDR3 protein. Altogether about 420,000 distinct CDR3 sequences are present, less than 20% being singletons, with the ten largest covering approximately 22%. The time point denotes: newly diagnosed GD, antithyroid drugs for less than 3 months. The authors made the TCR library using RNA they extracted from PBMCs. Those enrolled as patients came out of an endocrinology department in Xi'an, China. This sample also belongs to another study, concerning T cells in Graves' hyperthyroidism and ophthalmopathy. As that study records: The HTBI primer set was used in a first-round RT-PCR of the TCR CDR3.

The source was peripheral blood mononuclear cells (PBMCs), collected at new diagnosis, from a patient treated with antithyroid drugs. V is TRBV7-2 and J is TRBJ2-1; TRBD2 matches 8 bases. The TCR sequence derives from a woman under 30 with Graves disease. CDR3 sequence reads: CASSLMLAGGDEQFF. The CDR3 DNA reads as TGTGCCAGCAGCTTAATGCTAGCGGGTGGCGATGAGCAGTTCTTC.